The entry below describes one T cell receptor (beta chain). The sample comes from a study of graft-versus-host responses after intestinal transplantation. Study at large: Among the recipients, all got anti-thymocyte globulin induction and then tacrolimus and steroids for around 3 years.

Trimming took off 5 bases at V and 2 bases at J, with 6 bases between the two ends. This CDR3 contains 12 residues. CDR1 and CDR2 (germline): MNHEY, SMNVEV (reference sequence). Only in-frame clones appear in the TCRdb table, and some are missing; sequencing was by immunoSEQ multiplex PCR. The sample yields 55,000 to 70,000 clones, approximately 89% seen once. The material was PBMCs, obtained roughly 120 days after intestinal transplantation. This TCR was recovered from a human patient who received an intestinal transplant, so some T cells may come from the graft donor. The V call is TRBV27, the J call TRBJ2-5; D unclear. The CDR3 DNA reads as TGTGCCAGCAGTCCCTATCAAGAGACCCAGTACTTC. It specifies CASSPYQETQYF.